The T cell receptor (beta chain) under discussion was sequenced for a study of graft-versus-host responses after intestinal transplantation. Study in general: Every transplant recipient was induced with anti-thymocyte globulin, then maintained on tacrolimus and steroids for approximately three years.

This clone was found a few times. What it recognizes is unknown. TCRdb's copy holds only in-frame clones and misses some; the assay was immunoSEQ multiplex PCR. Seen here are about 24,000 clones, approximately 85% observed once, and the top ten hold approximately 1%. General observations from the study: GvH clone levels peaked in circulation, and this peak was associated with early post-transplant HvG declines.

The V and J ends lost 6 bases and 2 bases respectively, with 16 bases between them. Per germline, CDR1 MDHEN and CDR2 SYDVKM. This CDR3 is built from 16 residues. This receptor was obtained from a human patient who received an intestinal transplant, so some T cells may come from the graft donor. Material: PBMCs, obtained 463 days after intestinal transplant. J is TRBJ2-2 and V is TRBV28, with D perhaps matching TRBD2 (6 bases). The CDR3 DNA reads TGTGCCAGCAGGGGGGGAGGAGCTCCTAACACCGGGGAGCTGTTTTTT. As protein: CASRGGGAPNTGELFF. The full variable domain, its missing parts supplied by reference TRBV28 and TRBJ2-2, is DVKVTQSSRYLVKRTGEKVFLECVQDMDHENMFWYRQDPGLGLRLIYFSYDVKMKEKGDIPEGYSVSREKKERFSLILESASTNQTSMYLCASRGGGAPNTGELFFGEGSRLTVL.